One T cell receptor (beta chain) is described in this entry. The V and J ends lost 0 bases and 1 base, in that order; junction bases with no gene match: 3. The CDR3 runs 16 residues. CDR1 and CDR2 from the germline V gene are ENHRY and SYGVKD. Sequencing used immunoSEQ multiplex PCR; TCRdb keeps in-frame clones, though not all of them. The table shows a few million clones, with 85% to 95% occurring only once. The sample belongs to a study of shared clonotypes between healthy human individuals. The sample was naive CD4+ T cells sorted from blood. Described subset: CD45RA+ positively selected. The clonotype originates from a man aged 18 to 29 in good health. V usage is TRBV10-3 and J usage is TRBJ2-1; 7 nucleotides align to TRBD1. CDR3 sequence (DNA): TGTGCCATCAGTGAGTCGTACAGGGGTTCCTACAATGAGCAGTTCTTC. Residues: CAISESYRGSYNEQFF.